This T cell receptor (beta chain) was profiled in a study of PD-1 blockade in mismatch repair-deficient tumors. Study in general: Patients had over ten mismatch repair-deficient cancer types and were previously treated and progressing. Study findings and constraints: Rapid post-treatment expansion, then contraction, generally preceding radiologic response, marked tumor-resident clones.

As regards this clone: Its specificity is not known.

The CDR3 length is 14 residues. Per germline, CDR1 SGHRS and CDR2 YFSETQ. With 1 base removed from V and 4 bases from J, the gap between germline ends came to 8 bases. TCRs were sequenced from a few patients responding to pembrolizumab. TCRdb's table, derived via immunoSEQ multiplex PCR, lists solely in-frame clones and lacks some. Among around 49,000 clones listed, 77% were seen once. This clonotype was obtained from an adult with mismatch repair-deficient cancer. The chain is built from TRBV5-1 and TRBJ1-4; D is unclear. The sequencing here drew on PBMCs, taken before pembrolizumab treatment. For the CDR3, the DNA is TGCGCCAGCAGCTTGTTAACTTATAATGAAAAACTGTTTTTT. Translating gives CASSLLTYNEKLFF.